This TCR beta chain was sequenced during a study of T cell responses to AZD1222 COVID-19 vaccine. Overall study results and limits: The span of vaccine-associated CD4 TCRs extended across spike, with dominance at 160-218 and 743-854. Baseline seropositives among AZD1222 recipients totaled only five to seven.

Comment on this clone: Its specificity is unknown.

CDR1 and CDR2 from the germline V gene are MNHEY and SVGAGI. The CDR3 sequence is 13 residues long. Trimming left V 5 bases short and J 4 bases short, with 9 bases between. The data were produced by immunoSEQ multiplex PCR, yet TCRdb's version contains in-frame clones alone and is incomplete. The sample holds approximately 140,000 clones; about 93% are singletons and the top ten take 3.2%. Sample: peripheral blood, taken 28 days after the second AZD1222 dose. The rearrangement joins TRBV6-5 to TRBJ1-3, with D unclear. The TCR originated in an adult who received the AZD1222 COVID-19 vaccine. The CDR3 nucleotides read TGTGCCAGCAGTCAGGTTCCGGGAAACACCATATATTTT. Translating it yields CASSQVPGNTIYF.